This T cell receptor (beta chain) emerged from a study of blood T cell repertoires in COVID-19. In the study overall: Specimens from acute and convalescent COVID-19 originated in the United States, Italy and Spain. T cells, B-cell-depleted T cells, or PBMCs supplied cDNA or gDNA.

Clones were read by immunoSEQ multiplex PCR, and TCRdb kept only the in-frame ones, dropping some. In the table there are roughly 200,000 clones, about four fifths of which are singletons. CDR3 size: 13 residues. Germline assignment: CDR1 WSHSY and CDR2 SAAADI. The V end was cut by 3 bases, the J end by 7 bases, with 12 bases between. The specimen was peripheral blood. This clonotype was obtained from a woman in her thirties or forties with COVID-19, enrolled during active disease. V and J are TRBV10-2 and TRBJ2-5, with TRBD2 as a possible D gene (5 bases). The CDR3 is CASSELEGSTQYF. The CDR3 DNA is TGCGCCAGCAGTGAACTCGAGGGATCGACCCAGTACTTC.